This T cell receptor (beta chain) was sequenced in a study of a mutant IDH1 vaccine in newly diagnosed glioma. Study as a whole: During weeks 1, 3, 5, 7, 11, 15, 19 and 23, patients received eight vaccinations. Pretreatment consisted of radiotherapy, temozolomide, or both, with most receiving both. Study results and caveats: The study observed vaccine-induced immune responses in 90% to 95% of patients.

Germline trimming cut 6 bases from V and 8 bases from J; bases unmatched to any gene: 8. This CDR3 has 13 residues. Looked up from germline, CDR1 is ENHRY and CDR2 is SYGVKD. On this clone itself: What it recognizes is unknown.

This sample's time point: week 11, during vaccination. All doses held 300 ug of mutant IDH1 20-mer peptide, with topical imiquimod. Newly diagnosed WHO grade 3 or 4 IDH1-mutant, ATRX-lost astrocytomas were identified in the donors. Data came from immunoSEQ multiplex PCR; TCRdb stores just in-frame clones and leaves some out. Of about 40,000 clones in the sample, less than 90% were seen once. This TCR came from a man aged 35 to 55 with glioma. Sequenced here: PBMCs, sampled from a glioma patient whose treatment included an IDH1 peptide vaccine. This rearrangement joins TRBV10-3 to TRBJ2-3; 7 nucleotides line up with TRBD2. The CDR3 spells CAISSRGEGTQYF. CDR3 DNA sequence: TGTGCCATCAGCTCCCGGGGGGAGGGTACGCAGTATTTT.